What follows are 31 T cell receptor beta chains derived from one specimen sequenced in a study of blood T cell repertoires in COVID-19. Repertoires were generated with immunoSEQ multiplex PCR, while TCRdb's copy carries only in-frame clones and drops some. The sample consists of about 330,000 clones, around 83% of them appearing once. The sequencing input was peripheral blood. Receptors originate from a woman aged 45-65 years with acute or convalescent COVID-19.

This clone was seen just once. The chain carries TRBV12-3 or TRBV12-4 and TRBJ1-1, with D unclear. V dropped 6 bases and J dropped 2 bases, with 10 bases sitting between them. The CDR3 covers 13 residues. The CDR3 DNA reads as TGTGCCAGCAGAAGACACCTTAACACTGAAGCTTTCTTT. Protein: CASRRHLNTEAFF.

Written as DNA, the CDR3 is TGTGCCAGCACGGGGTCCTCGAACACCGGGGAGCTGTTTTTT. Protein: CASTGSSNTGELFF. The rearrangement links TRBV2 to TRBJ2-2; D perhaps matches TRBD2 (5 bases). CDR1 is SNHLY, CDR2 FYNNEI, per germline. Trimming pared 7 bases from V and 0 bases from J, leaving 9 bases between. There are 14 residues in the CDR3.

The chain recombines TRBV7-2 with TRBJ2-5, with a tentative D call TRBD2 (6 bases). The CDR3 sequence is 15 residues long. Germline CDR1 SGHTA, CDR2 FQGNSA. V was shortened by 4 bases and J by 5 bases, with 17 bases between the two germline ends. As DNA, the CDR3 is TGTGCCAGCAGCTCCAGACTAGTGATTTCCGAGACCCAGTACTTC. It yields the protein CASSSRLVISETQYF.

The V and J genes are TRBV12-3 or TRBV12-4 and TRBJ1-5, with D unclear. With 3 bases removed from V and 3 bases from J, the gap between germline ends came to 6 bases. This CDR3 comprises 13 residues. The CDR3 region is CASSFSDNQPQHF. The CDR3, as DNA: TGTGCCAGCAGTTTTAGTGACAATCAGCCCCAGCATTTT.

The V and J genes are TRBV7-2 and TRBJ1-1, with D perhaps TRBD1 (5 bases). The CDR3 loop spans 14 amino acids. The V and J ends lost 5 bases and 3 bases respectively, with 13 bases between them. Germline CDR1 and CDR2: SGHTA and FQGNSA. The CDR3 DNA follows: TGTGCCAGCAGCCGTGGGGGGGGGTACACTGAAGCTTTCTTT. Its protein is CASSRGGGYTEAFF.

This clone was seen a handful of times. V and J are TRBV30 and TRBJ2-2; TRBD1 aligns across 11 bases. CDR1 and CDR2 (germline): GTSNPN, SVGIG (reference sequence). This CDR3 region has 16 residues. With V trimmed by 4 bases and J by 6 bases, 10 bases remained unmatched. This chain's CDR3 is CAWKGVGTGGSGELFF. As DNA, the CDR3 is TGTGCCTGGAAAGGAGTAGGGACAGGGGGTTCCGGGGAGCTGTTTTTT. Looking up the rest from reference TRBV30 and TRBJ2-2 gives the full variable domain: SQTIHQWPATLVQPVGSPLSLECTVEGTSNPNLYWYRQAAGRGLQLLFYSVGIGQISSEVPQNLSASRPQDRQFILSSKKLLLSDSGFYLCAWKGVGTGGSGELFFGEGSRLTVL.

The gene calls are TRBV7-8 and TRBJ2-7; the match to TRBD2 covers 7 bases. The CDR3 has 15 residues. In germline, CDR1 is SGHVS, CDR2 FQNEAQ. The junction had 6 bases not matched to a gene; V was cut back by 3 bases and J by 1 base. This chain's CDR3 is CASSLGGGLSYEQYV. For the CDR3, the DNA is TGTGCCAGCAGCTTGGGCGGGGGACTTTCCTACGAGCAGTACGTC.

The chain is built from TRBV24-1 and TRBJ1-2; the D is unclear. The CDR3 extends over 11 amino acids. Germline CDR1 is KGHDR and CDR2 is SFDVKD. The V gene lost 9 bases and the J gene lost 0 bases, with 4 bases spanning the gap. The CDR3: CATSANYGYTF. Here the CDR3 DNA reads TGTGCCACCTCGGCTAACTATGGCTACACCTTC.

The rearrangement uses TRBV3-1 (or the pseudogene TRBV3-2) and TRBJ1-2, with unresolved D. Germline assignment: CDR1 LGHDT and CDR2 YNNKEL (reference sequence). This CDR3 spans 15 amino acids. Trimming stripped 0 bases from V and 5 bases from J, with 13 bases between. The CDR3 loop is CASSQEFAPTYGYTF. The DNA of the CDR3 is TGTGCCAGCAGCCAAGAATTCGCGCCGACTTATGGCTACACCTTC.

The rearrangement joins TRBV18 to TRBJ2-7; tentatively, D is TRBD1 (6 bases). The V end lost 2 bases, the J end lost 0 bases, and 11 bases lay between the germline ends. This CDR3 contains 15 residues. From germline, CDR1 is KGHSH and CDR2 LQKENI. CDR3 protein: CASSPRRTDSYEQYF. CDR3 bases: TGTGCCAGCTCACCAAGACGGACAGACTCCTACGAGCAGTACTTC.

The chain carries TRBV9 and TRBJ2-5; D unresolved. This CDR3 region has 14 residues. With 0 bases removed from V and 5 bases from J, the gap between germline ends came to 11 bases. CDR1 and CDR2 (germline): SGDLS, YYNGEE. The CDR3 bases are TGTGCCAGCAGCGTAGGGTCGAATCGGGAGACCCAGTACTTC. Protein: CASSVGSNRETQYF. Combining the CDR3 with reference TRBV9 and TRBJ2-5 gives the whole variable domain DSGVTQTPKHLITATGQRVTLRCSPRSGDLSVYWYQQSLDQGLQFLIQYYNGEERAKGNILERFSAQQFPDLHSELNLSSLELGDSALYFCASSVGSNRETQYFGPGTRLLVL.

CDR3 coding DNA: TGTGCCAGCAGCCCGGGACAGGGGGATGGCTACACCTTC. It specifies CASSPGQGDGYTF. V is TRBV3-1 (or the pseudogene TRBV3-2) and J is TRBJ1-2, with 11 bases identical to TRBD1. CDR1 and CDR2 from the germline V gene are LGHDT and YNNKEL (reference sequence). The length of the CDR3 is 13 residues. The V and J ends lost 4 bases and 6 bases, in that order; junction bases with no gene match: 1.

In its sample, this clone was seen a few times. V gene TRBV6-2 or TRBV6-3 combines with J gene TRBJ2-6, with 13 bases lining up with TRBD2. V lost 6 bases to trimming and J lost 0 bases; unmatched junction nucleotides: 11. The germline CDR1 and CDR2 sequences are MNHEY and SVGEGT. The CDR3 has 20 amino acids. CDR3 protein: CASSLRLAGGPSSGANVLTF. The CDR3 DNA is TGTGCCAGCAGCCTGCGACTAGCGGGAGGTCCAAGCTCTGGGGCCAACGTCCTGACTTTC.

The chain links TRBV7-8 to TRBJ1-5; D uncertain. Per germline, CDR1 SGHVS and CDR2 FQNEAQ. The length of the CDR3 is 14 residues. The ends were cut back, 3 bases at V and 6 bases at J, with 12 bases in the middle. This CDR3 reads CASSFERAGQPQHF. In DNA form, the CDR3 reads TGTGCCAGCAGCTTCGAAAGGGCGGGTCAGCCCCAGCATTTT.

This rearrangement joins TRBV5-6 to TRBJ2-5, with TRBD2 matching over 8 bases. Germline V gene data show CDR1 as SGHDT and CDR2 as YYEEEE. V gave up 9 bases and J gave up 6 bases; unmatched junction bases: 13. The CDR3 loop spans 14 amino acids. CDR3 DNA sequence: TGTGCCACTTCGCCCACAGCGGGGGACAAGACCCAGTACTTC. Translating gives CATSPTAGDKTQYF. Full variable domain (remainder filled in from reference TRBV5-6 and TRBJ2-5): DAGVTQSPTHLIKTRGQQVTLRCSPKSGHDTVSWYQQALGQGPQFIFQYYEEEERQRGNFPDRFSGHQFPNYSSELNVNALLLGDSALYLCATSPTAGDKTQYFGPGTRLLVL.

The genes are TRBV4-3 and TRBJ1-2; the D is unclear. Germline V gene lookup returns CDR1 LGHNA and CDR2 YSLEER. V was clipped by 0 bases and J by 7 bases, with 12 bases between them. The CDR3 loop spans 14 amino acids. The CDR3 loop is CASSQDWTSGGYTF. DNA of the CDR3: TGCGCCAGCAGCCAAGATTGGACTTCTGGTGGCTACACCTTC.

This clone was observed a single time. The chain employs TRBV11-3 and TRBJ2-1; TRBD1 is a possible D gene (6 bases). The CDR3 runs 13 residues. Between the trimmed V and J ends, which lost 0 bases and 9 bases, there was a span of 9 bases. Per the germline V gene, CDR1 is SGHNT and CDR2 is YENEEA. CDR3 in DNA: TGTGCCAGCAGCTTAGACAGGGGAACTGAGCAGTTCTTC. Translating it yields CASSLDRGTEQFF. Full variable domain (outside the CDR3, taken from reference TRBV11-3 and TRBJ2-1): EAGVVQSPRYKIIEKKQPVAFWCNPISGHNTLYWYLQNLGQGPELLIRYENEEAVDDSQLPKDRFSAERLKGVDSTLKIQPAELGDSAVYLCASSLDRGTEQFFGPGTRLTVL.

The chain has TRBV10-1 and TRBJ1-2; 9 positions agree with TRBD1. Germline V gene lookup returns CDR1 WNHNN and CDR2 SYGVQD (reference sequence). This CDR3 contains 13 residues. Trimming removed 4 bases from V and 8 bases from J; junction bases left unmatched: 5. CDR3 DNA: TGCGCCAGCAGTGGGGACAGGGCACGGGGCTACACCTTC. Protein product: CASSGDRARGYTF.

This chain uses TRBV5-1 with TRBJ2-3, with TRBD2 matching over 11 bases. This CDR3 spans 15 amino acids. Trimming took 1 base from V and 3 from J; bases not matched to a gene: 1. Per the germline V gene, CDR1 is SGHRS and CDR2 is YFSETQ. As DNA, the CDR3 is TGCGCCAGCAGCTTGACTAGCGGGGGAACAGATACGCAGTATTTT. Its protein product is CASSLTSGGTDTQYF.

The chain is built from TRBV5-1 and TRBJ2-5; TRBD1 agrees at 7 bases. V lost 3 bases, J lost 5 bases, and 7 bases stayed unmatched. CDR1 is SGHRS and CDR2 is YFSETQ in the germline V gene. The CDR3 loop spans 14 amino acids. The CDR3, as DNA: TGCGCCAGCAGCTCAGCGACAGGGTCGGAGACCCAGTACTTC. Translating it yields CASSSATGSETQYF. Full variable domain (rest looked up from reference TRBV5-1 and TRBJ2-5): KAGVTQTPRYLIKTRGQQVTLSCSPISGHRSVSWYQQTPGQGLQFLFEYFSETQRNKGNFPGRFSGRQFSNSRSEMNVSTLELGDSALYLCASSSATGSETQYFGPGTRLLVL.

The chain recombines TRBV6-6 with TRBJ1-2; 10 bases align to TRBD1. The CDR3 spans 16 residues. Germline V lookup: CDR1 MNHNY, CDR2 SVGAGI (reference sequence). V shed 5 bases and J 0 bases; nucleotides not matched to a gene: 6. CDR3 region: CASSNRQGATNYGYTF. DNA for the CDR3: TGTGCCAGCAGTAACCGACAGGGGGCGACTAACTATGGCTACACCTTC.

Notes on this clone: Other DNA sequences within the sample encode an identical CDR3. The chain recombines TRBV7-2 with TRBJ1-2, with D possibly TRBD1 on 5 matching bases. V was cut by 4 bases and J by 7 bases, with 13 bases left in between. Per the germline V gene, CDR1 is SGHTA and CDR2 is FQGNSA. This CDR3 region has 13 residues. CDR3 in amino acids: CASSSGQGGGYTF. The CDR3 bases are TGTGCCAGCAGCTCCGGTCAGGGCGGTGGCTACACCTTC.

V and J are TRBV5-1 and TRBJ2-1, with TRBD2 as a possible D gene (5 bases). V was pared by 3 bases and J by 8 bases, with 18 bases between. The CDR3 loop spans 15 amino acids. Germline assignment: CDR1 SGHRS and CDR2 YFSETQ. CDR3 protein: CASSSTRPPRDEQFF. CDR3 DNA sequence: TGCGCCAGCAGCTCTACCCGCCCCCCGCGGGATGAGCAGTTCTTC.

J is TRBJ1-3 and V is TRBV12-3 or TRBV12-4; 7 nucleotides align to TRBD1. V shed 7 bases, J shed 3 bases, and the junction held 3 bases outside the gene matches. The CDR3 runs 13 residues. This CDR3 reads CASTTGNGNTIYF. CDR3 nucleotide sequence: TGTGCCAGCACGACAGGGAATGGAAACACCATATATTTT.

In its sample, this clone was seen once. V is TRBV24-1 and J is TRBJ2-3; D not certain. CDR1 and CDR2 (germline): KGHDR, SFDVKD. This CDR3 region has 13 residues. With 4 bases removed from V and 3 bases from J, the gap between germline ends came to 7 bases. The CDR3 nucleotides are TGTGCCACCAGTGAGGTCGGGACAGATACGCAGTATTTT. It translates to CATSEVGTDTQYF.

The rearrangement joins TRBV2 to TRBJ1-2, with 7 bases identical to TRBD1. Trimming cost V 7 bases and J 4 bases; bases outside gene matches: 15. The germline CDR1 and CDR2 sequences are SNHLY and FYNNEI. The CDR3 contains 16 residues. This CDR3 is CASTLVGGGFGYGYTF. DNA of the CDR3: TGTGCCAGCACCTTAGTAGGGGGCGGCTTCGGCTATGGCTACACCTTC.

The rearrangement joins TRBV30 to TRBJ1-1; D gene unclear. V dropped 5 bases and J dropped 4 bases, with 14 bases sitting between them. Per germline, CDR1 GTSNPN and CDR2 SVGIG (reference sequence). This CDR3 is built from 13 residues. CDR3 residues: CAWSEGLGTEAFF. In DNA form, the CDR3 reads TGTGCCTGGTCTGAGGGTCTGGGCACTGAAGCTTTCTTT.

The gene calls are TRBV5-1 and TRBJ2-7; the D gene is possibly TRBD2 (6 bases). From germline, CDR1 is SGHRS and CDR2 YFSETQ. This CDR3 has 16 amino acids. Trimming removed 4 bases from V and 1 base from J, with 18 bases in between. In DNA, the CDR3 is TGCGCCAGCAGCCGACTCCCGGGGGATCTGTCCTACGAGCAGTACTTC. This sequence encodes CASSRLPGDLSYEQYF.

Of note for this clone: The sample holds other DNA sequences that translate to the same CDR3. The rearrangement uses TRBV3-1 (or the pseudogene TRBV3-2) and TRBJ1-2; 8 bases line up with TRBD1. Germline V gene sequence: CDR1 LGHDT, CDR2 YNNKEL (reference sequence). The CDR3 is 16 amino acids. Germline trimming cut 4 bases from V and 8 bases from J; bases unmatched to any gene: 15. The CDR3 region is CASSPSWTGTTSGYTF. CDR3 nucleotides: TGTGCCAGCAGCCCTTCCTGGACAGGGACAACTTCCGGCTACACCTTC.

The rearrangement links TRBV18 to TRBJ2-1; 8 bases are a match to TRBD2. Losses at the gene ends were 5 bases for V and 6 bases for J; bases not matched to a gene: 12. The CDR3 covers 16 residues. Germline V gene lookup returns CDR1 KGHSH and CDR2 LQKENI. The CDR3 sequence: CASSSLMSGGGNEQFF. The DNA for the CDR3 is TGTGCCAGCTCATCCTTAATGAGCGGGGGAGGCAATGAGCAGTTCTTC.

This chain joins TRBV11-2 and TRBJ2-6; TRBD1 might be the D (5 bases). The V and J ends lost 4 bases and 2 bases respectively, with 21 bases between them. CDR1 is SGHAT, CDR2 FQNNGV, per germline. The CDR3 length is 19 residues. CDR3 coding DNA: TGTGCCAGCAGCTCATCCCTAAGGGTCAGGGCCCCTGGGGCCAACGTCCTGACTTTC. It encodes CASSSSLRVRAPGANVLTF. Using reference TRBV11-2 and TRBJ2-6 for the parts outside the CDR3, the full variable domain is EAGVAQSPRYKIIEKRQSVAFWCNPISGHATLYWYQQILGQGPKLLIQFQNNGVVDDSQLPKDRFSAERLKGVDSTLKIQPAKLEDSAVYLCASSSSLRVRAPGANVLTFGAGSRLTVL.